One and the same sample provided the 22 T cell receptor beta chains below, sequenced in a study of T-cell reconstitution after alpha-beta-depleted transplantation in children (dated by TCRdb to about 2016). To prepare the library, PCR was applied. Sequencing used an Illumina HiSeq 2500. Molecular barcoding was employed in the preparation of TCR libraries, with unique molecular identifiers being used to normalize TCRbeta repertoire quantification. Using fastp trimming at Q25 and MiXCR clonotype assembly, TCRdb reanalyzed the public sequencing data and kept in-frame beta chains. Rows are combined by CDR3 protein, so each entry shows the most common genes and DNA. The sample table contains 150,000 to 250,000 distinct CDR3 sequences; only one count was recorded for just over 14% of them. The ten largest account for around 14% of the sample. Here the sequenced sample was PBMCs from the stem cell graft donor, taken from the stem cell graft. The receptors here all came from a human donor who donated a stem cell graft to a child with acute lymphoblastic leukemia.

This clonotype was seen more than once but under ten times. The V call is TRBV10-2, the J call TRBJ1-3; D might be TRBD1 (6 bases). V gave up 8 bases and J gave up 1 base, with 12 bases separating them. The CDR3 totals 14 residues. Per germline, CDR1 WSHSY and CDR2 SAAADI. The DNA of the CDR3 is TGCGCCAGCGCTACGGGGACATCTGGAAACACCATATATTTT. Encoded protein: CASATGTSGNTIYF.

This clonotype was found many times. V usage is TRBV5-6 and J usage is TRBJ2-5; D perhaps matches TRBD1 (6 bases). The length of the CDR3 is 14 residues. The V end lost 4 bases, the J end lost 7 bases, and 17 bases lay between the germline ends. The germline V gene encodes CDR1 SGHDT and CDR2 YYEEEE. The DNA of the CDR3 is TGTGCCAGCAGCCCGTGGGGGCTCCGATGGACCCAGTACTTC. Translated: CASSPWGLRWTQYF.

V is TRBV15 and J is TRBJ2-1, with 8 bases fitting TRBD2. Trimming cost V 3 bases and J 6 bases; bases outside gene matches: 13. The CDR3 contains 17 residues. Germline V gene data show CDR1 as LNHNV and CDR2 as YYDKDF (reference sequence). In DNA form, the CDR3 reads TGTGCCACCAGCAGCCCCCGGGCAGCGGGAGACCCCAATGAGCAGTTCTTC. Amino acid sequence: CATSSPRAAGDPNEQFF.

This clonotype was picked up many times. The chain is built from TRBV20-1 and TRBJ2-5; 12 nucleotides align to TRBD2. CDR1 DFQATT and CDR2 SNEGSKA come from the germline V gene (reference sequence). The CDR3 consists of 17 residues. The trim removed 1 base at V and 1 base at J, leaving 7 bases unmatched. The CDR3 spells CSARGLAGVNLQETQYF. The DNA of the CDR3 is TGCAGTGCTAGAGGACTAGCGGGAGTGAACCTCCAAGAGACCCAGTACTTC.

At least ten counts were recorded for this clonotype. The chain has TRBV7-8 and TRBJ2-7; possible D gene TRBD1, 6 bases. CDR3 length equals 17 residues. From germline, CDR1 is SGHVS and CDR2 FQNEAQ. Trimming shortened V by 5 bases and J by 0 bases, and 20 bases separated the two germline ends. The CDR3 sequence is CASSPLARDTPSYEQYF. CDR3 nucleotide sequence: TGTGCCAGCAGCCCCCTCGCCCGGGACACCCCCTCCTACGAGCAGTACTTC.

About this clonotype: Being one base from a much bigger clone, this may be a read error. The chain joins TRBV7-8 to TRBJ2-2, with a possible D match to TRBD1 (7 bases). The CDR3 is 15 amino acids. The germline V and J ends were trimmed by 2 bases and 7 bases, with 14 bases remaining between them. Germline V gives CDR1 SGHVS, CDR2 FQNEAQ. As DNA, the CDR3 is TGTGCCAGCAGCTTACAGGGGGGAGTCATCGGGGAGCTGTTTTTT. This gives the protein CASSLQGGVIGELFF.

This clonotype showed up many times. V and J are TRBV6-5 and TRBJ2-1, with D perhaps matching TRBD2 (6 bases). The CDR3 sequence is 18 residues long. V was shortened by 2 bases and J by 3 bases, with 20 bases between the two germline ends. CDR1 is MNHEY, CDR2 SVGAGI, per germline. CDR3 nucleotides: TGTGCCAGCAGTTACGCCCTCCCTGGCGGTAGCGGCTACAATGAGCAGTTCTTC. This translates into CASSYALPGGSGYNEQFF.

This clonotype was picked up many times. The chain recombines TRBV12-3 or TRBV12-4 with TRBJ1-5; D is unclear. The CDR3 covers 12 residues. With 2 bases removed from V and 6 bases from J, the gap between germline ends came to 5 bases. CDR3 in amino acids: CASSLTVQPQHF. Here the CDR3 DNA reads TGTGCCAGCAGTTTAACGGTTCAGCCCCAGCATTTT.

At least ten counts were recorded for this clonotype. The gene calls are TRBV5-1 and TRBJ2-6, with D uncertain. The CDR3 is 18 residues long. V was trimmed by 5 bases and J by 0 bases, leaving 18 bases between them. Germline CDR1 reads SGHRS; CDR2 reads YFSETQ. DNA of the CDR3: TGCGCCAGCAGTATCAGCGACCGTAGGAGCTCTGGGGCCAACGTCCTGACTTTC. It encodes CASSISDRRSSGANVLTF.

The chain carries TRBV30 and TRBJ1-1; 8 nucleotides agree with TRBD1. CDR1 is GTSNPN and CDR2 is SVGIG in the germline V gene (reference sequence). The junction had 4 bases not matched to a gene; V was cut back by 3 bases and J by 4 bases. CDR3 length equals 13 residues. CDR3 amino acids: CAWSTGGITEAFF. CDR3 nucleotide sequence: TGTGCCTGGAGCACAGGGGGAATCACTGAAGCTTTCTTT.

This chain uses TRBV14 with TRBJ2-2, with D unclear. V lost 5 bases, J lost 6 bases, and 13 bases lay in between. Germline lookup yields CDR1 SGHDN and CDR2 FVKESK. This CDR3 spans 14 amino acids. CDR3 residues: CASSFLVSPGELFF. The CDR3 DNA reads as TGTGCCAGCAGCTTCTTAGTTTCGCCCGGGGAGCTGTTTTTT. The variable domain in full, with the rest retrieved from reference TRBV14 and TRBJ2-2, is EAGVTQFPSHSVIEKGQTVTLRCDPISGHDNLYWYRRVMGKEIKFLLHFVKESKQDESGMPNNRFLAERTGGTYSTLKVQPAELEDSGVYFCASSFLVSPGELFFGEGSRLTVL.

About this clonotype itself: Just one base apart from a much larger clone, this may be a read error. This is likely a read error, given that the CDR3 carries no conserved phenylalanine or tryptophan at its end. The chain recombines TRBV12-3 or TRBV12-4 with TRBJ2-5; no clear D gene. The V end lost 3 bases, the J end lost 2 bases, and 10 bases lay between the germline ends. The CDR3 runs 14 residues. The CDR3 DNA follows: TGTGCCAGCAGTTTTAACCTAGAACAAGAGACCCAGTACTCC. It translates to CASSFNLEQETQYS.

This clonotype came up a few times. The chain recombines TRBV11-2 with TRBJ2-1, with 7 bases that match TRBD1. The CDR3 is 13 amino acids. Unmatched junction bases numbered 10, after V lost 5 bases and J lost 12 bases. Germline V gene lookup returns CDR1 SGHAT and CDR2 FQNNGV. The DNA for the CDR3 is TGTGCCAGCAGCCTAACAGGGGATCCGGGGCAGTTCTTC. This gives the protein CASSLTGDPGQFF.

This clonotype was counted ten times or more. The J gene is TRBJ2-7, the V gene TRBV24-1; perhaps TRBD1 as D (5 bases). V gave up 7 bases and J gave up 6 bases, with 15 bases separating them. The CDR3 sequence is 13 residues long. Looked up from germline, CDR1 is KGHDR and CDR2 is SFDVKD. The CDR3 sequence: CATRRPQDCEQYF. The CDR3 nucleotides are TGTGCCACCAGAAGGCCACAGGATTGCGAGCAGTACTTC.

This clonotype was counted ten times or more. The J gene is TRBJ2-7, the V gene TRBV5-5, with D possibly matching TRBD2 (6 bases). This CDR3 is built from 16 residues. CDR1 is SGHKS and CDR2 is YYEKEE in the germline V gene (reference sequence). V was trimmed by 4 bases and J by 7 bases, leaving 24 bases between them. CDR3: CASSRGLGLLEGEQYF. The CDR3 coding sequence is TGTGCCAGCAGCCGGGGGTTGGGCCTTCTAGAGGGGGAGCAGTACTTC.

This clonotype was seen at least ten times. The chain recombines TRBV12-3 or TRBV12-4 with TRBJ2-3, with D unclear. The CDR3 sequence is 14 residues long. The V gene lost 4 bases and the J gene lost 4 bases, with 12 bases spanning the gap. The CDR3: CASSSPVRPDTQYF. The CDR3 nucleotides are TGTGCCAGCAGTTCCCCAGTGCGGCCAGATACGCAGTATTTT.

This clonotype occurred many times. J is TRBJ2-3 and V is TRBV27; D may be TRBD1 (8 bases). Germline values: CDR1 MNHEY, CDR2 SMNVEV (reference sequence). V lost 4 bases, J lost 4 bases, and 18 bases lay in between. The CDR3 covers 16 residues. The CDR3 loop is CASSSRTGRGADTQYF. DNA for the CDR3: TGTGCCAGCAGTTCCCGGACAGGGAGGGGGGCAGATACGCAGTATTTT.

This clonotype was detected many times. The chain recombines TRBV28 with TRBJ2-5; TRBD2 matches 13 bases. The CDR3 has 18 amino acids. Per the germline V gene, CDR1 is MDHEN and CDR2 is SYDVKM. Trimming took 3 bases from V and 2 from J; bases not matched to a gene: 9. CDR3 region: CASSFEIGLAGVQETQYF. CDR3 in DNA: TGTGCCAGCAGTTTCGAAATTGGACTAGCGGGAGTACAAGAGACCCAGTACTTC.

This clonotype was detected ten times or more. Written as DNA, the CDR3 is TGCAGTGCCACTGCTAGCGGGAGGGCCCGCGGCGGGGATACGCAGTATTTT. It yields the protein CSATASGRARGGDTQYF. V is TRBV20-1 and J is TRBJ2-3; 12 positions match TRBD2. The CDR3 loop spans 17 amino acids. V lost 6 bases, J lost 6 bases, and 16 bases stayed unmatched. The germline V gene encodes CDR1 DFQATT and CDR2 SNEGSKA (reference sequence).

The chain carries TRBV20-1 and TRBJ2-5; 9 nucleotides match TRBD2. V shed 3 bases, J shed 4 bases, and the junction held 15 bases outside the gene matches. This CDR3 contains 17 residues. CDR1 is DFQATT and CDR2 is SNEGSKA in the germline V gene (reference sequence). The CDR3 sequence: CSASGTSLGNPGETQYF. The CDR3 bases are TGCAGTGCTAGCGGGACTAGCTTAGGGAATCCAGGAGAGACCCAGTACTTC.

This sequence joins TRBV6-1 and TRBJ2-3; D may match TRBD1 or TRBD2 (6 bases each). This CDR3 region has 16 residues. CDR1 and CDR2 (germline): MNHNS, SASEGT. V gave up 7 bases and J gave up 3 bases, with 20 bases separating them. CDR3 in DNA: TGTGCCAGCAAGAGGAGTCGGGAGAGGGGGACAGATACGCAGTATTTT. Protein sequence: CASKRSRERGTDTQYF.

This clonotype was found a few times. The CDR3 sequence is CAISEDFLANYGYTF. The CDR3 DNA reads as TGTGCCATCAGTGAAGACTTCTTGGCCAACTATGGCTACACCTTC. This chain connects TRBV10-3 to TRBJ1-2; D not certain. The germline CDR1 and CDR2 sequences are ENHRY and SYGVKD. Trimming left V 3 bases short and J 2 bases short, with 13 bases between. CDR3 length: 15 amino acids.